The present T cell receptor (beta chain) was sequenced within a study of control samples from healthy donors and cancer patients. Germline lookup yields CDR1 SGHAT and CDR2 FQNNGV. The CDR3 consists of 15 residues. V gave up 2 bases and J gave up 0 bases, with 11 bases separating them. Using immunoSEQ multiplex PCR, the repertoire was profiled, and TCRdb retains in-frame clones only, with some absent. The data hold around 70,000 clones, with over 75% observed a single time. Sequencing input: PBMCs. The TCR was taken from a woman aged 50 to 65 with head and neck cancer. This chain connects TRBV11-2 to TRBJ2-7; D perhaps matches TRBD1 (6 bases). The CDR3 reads CASSLNRASSYEQYF. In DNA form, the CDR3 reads TGTGCCAGCAGCTTAAACAGGGCGAGCTCCTACGAGCAGTACTTC.